The next 12 T cell receptor beta chains were all read from a single sample in a study of blood T cell repertoires in COVID-19. This table comes from immunoSEQ multiplex PCR, and its TCRdb copy is limited to in-frame clones, with some not included. The table has under 400,000 clones, roughly 90% seen once. Material: peripheral blood. Every receptor here comes from a woman between 25 and 40 years old with COVID-19, enrolled during active disease.

This clone was observed a single time. The CDR3 sequence is CASSLGPGASDTQYF. The CDR3 nucleotides read TGTGCCAGCAGTTTAGGTCCGGGAGCTTCAGATACGCAGTATTTT. The V gene is TRBV27, the J gene TRBJ2-3; D possibly corresponds to TRBD2 (6 bases). V lost 2 bases to trimming and J lost 4 bases, with 13 bases between them. This CDR3 comprises 15 residues. Per the germline V gene, CDR1 is MNHEY and CDR2 is SMNVEV (reference sequence).

V and J are TRBV5-1 and TRBJ1-5; a possible D gene is TRBD1 (5 bases). The V end lost 4 bases, the J end lost 3 bases, and 11 bases lay between the germline ends. CDR3 length: 14 residues. CDR1 is SGHRS and CDR2 is YFSETQ in the germline V gene. CDR3 nucleotide sequence: TGCGCCAGCAGCAACGGAGGGACCAATCAGCCCCAGCATTTT. The encoded protein is CASSNGGTNQPQHF.

The rearrangement uses TRBV11-3 and TRBJ2-3, with 15 bases fitting TRBD2. CDR1 is SGHNT and CDR2 is YENEEA in the germline V gene. This CDR3 spans 20 amino acids. V lost 0 bases, J lost 2 bases, and 9 bases stayed unmatched. CDR3 sequence reads: CASSLEGSGLAGGFTDTQYF. The DNA for the CDR3 is TGTGCCAGCAGCTTAGAGGGATCGGGACTAGCGGGAGGCTTCACAGATACGCAGTATTTT.

This clone has just one count. V usage is TRBV28 and J usage is TRBJ1-5; D is possibly TRBD1 (6 bases). The CDR3 is made up of 17 amino acids. V dropped 1 base and J dropped 4 bases, with 17 bases sitting between them. The germline gives CDR1 MDHEN, CDR2 SYDVKM. The CDR3 nucleotides read TGTGCCAGCAGTTTATTAATGGACAGCCAAAAAAATCAGCCCCAGCATTTT. Protein: CASSLLMDSQKNQPQHF.

CDR3 DNA sequence: TGCGCCACTTCCCAGGGGGCTTACAATGAGCAGTTCTTC. This gives the protein CATSQGAYNEQFF. This chain uses TRBV5-1 with TRBJ2-1; 8 bases align to TRBD1. Germline CDR1 SGHRS, CDR2 YFSETQ. V gave up 9 bases and J gave up 4 bases; unmatched junction bases: 6. CDR3 size: 13 residues.

The V and J genes are TRBV20-1 and TRBJ1-5; D might be TRBD1 (6 bases). This CDR3 contains 11 residues. Germline V lookup: CDR1 DFQATT, CDR2 SNEGSKA (reference sequence). The CDR3 here is CAGGRNQPQHF. The CDR3 nucleotides read TGCGCCGGGGGGCGGAATCAGCCCCAGCATTTT.

J is TRBJ2-1 and V is TRBV3-1 (or the pseudogene TRBV3-2); D may be TRBD2 (6 bases). Germline assignment: CDR1 LGHDT and CDR2 YNNKEL (reference sequence). Between the trimmed V and J ends, which lost 4 bases and 7 bases, there was a span of 23 bases. The CDR3 spans 17 residues. As DNA, the CDR3 is TGTGCCAGCAGCCCCCCCCTGGGGCGTCAGGGAGGTAATGAGCAGTTCTTC. Protein sequence: CASSPPLGRQGGNEQFF.

The CDR3 DNA sequence: TGTGCCAGCAGTGACACAGGGCTAGGTTCACCCCTCCACTTT. Its translation is CASSDTGLGSPLHF. The rearrangement uses TRBV6-4 and TRBJ1-6, with D perhaps TRBD1 (6 bases). Germline CDR1 and CDR2: MRHNA and SNTAGT. The CDR3 has 14 residues. Trimming stripped 2 bases from V and 9 bases from J, with 11 bases between.

The J gene is TRBJ1-5, the V gene TRBV19, with 8 bases aligning to TRBD1. CDR3 size: 18 residues. The V and J ends lost 8 bases and 0 bases, in that order; junction bases with no gene match: 15. Germline CDR1 LNHDA, CDR2 SQIVND (reference sequence). The CDR3 loop is CASRNTGGRFDSNQPQHF. CDR3 DNA: TGTGCCAGTCGGAATACAGGGGGAAGGTTTGATAGCAATCAGCCCCAGCATTTT.

The V and J genes are TRBV12-3 or TRBV12-4 and TRBJ2-7; tentatively, D is TRBD2 (5 bases). The CDR3 extends over 13 amino acids. The ends were cut back, 6 bases at V and 5 bases at J, with 14 bases in the middle. In nucleotides, the CDR3 is TGTGCCAGCAGGCCCACTAGAGGAAACGAGCAGTACTTC. Amino acids: CASRPTRGNEQYF.

The J gene is TRBJ1-4, the V gene TRBV27; TRBD1 matches 8 bases. V lost 4 bases, J lost 8 bases, and 9 bases stayed unmatched. The CDR3 totals 15 residues. CDR1 and CDR2 (germline): MNHEY, SMNVEV (reference sequence). The CDR3 nucleotides read TGTGCCAGCAGTTACTCGACAGGGGTGGGAGAAAAACTGTTTTTT. This encodes CASSYSTGVGEKLFF.

This clone was picked up a small number of times. The genes are TRBV27 and TRBJ1-2; weak D call: TRBD1 (6 bases). CDR1 is MNHEY, CDR2 SMNVEV, per germline (reference sequence). V lost 8 bases to trimming and J lost 6 bases, with 19 bases between them. This CDR3 has 14 residues. The chain's CDR3 is CASGTIRGFHGYTF. The CDR3 bases are TGTGCCAGCGGTACAATCAGGGGATTCCATGGCTACACCTTC.